This TCR beta chain is from a study of control samples from healthy donors and cancer patients. Germline CDR1 SGHRS, CDR2 YFSETQ. CDR3 length: 14 amino acids. Trimming removed 5 bases at V and 4 bases at J, with 15 bases between. Worth noting for this clone: The same CDR3 also results from other DNA sequences found in this sample.

Only in-frame clones appear in the TCRdb table, and some are missing; sequencing was by immunoSEQ multiplex PCR. The table includes roughly 130,000 clones, around 93% detected once. V usage is TRBV5-1 and J usage is TRBJ1-1; D perhaps matches TRBD1 (6 bases). The sample consisted of PBMCs. This clonotype originated in a man aged 50 or older with head and neck cancer. CDR3 residues: CASRLEGGGTEAFF. CDR3 bases: TGCGCCAGCAGGCTGGAGGGGGGGGGCACTGAAGCTTTCTTT. Complete variable domain (other parts from reference TRBV5-1 and TRBJ1-1): KAGVTQTPRYLIKTRGQQVTLSCSPISGHRSVSWYQQTPGQGLQFLFEYFSETQRNKGNFPGRFSGRQFSNSRSEMNVSTLELGDSALYLCASRLEGGGTEAFFGQGTRLTVV.